These T cell receptor beta chains were read from a single sample in a study of graft-versus-host responses after intestinal transplantation. The repertoire was sequenced with immunoSEQ multiplex PCR; TCRdb's copy has only in-frame clones and lacks some. The sample has around 45,000 clones; 80% to 95% are singletons. These receptors lack a known antigen. The sample here was unstimulated CD4+ T cells sorted from spleen or lymph node cells, taken before transplant. Every receptor here comes from a human donor who was the organ donor for an intestinal transplant. Each CDR3 is given with its conserved first and last residue. The D gene is left open where the match is weak. Size is stated for part of the rows, as once, few or many counts, or as a class when the clone is expanded.

v_call	d_call	j_call	clone_size	cdr3_nt	cdr3_aa
TRBV30	-	TRBJ1-4	-	TGTGCCTGGGGGCAGATTAATGAAAAACTGTTTTTT	CAWGQINEKLFF
TRBV5-4	-	TRBJ2-7	-	TGTGCCAGCAGCTTGGAAACAGCCTCAATCTCCTACGAGCAGTACTTC	CASSLETASISYEQYF
TRBV6-1	TRBD1	TRBJ2-3	-	TGTGCCAGCAGGACAGGGGCAGATACGCAGTATTTT	CASRTGADTQYF
TRBV20-1	-	TRBJ2-3	-	TGCAGTGCTAGAGGCACAGATACGCAGTATTTT	CSARGTDTQYF
TRBV29-1	-	TRBJ1-1	-	TGCAGCGTTGCTATGAACACTGAAGCTTTCTTT	CSVAMNTEAFF
TRBV7-2	TRBD2	TRBJ2-7	-	TGTGCCAGCAGCTTACGTCGAGTGGCGGGAGGCGGATTCTACGAGCAGTACTTC	CASSLRRVAGGGFYEQYF
TRBV28	-	TRBJ2-3	-	TGTGCCAGCAGTTTTCAAACAGGGAGCACAGATACGCAGTATTTT	CASSFQTGSTDTQYF
TRBV10-3	-	TRBJ2-7	-	TGTGCCATCAGTGAGAGGCGGCAGACCTACGAGCAGTACTTC	CAISERRQTYEQYF
TRBV6-5	-	TRBJ1-2	-	TGTGCCAGCAGTTACTCGGGGCAGCTCTATGGCTACACCTTC	CASSYSGQLYGYTF
TRBV29-1	TRBD2	TRBJ2-1	-	TGCAGCGTTGTCCTAGCGGCTTACAATGAGCAGTTCTTC	CSVVLAAYNEQFF
TRBV5-4	TRBD2	TRBJ2-3	-	TGTGCCAGCAGCTTTCTAGCGGGGAGCACAGATACGCAGTATTTT	CASSFLAGSTDTQYF
TRBV19	TRBD1	TRBJ1-2	-	TGTGCCAGTAGTAAGGGACAGGGAACCTATGGCTACACCTTC	CASSKGQGTYGYTF
TRBV18	TRBD1	TRBJ2-5	-	TGTGCCAGCTCAAAGACAGGGGCGGAGGAGACCCAGTACTTC	CASSKTGAEETQYF
TRBV7-8	-	TRBJ2-3	-	TGTGCCAGCAGCCCAATGGCCGTAGCATCCACAGATACGCAGTATTTT	CASSPMAVASTDTQYF
TRBV10-3	-	TRBJ2-6	-	TGTGCCATCAGTGAACAGATCTCTGGGGCCAACGTCCTGACTTTC	CAISEQISGANVLTF
TRBV5-6	TRBD1	TRBJ1-2	-	TGTGCCAGCAGCTTAGACAGGGGAATCGGATATGGCTACACCTTC	CASSLDRGIGYGYTF
TRBV5-1	TRBD1	TRBJ2-3	-	TGCGCCAGCAGCCCCGGACAGGGCAGCACAGATACGCAGTATTTT	CASSPGQGSTDTQYF
TRBV5-1	TRBD2	TRBJ2-5	-	TGCGCCAGCAGCTTTAGCGGGAAAGAGACCCAGTACTTC	CASSFSGKETQYF
TRBV20-1	-	TRBJ2-7	-	TGCAGTGCTCCTCGACCTGGGGAGCAGTACTTC	CSAPRPGEQYF
TRBV28	-	TRBJ1-2	-	TGTGCCAGCAGTTTGGGACACTATGGCTACACCTTC	CASSLGHYGYTF
TRBV11-2	-	TRBJ2-5	-	TGTGCCAGCAGCCCCGGGACGCCCTCCAGAGAGACCCAGTACTTC	CASSPGTPSRETQYF
TRBV5-1	TRBD2	TRBJ2-3	-	TGCGCCAGCAGCGCCTTAAGCGGGAGCAGCACAGATACGCAGTATTTT	CASSALSGSSTDTQYF
TRBV30	TRBD1	TRBJ2-7	-	TGTGCCTCATCGTACAGGGGAAACGAGCAGTACTTC	CASSYRGNEQYF
TRBV5-6	TRBD1	TRBJ2-7	-	TGTGCCAGCAGGCGACAGGGGGCGGGGGCCTACGAGCAGTACTTC	CASRRQGAGAYEQYF
TRBV7-2	-	TRBJ1-3	-	TGTGCCAGCCGTGAGGGGTCCGGAAACACCATATATTTT	CASREGSGNTIYF
TRBV7-9	TRBD1	TRBJ1-2	-	TGTGCCAGCAGCTTAGGAAGGGTCAGAGGACAGGGGGACTATGGCTACACCTTC	CASSLGRVRGQGDYGYTF
TRBV5-1	-	TRBJ2-7	-	TGCGCCAGCAGCTTGGGGTCGGCCCCCTACGAGCAGTACTTC	CASSLGSAPYEQYF
TRBV5-1	-	TRBJ2-7	-	TGCGCCAGCAGCTTGGCAGTACGAGGGGGACTCGACGAGCAGTACTTC	CASSLAVRGGLDEQYF
TRBV9	-	TRBJ2-7	-	TGTGCCAGCAGCTTTAGGGGGGCGGGAGCAAGGATGGTATCCTACGAGCAGTACTTC	CASSFRGAGARMVSYEQYF
TRBV6-1	-	TRBJ1-1	-	TGTGGCACGGCACAATACACTGAAGCTTTCTTT	CGTAQYTEAFF
TRBV28	-	TRBJ1-5	-	TGTGCCAGCAGGAGGGGGTATAGCAATCAGCCCCAGCATTTT	CASRRGYSNQPQHF
TRBV7-2	TRBD1	TRBJ2-7	-	TGTGCCAGCAGCTTAGCGACAGGGGCCTACGAGCAGTACTTC	CASSLATGAYEQYF
TRBV7-2	-	TRBJ2-7	-	TGTGCCAGCAGCCTCCACGGTGGGGGAGGTGGGCTCTCCTACGAGCAGTACTTC	CASSLHGGGGGLSYEQYF
TRBV5-1	TRBD1	TRBJ2-5	-	TGCGCCAGCAGCTCTCGGACAGGCCAAGAGACCCAGTACTTC	CASSSRTGQETQYF
TRBV29-1	-	TRBJ1-2	-	TGCAGCGTTTACGGGGAAGAGAACCCCCAAAAAGAGGGCTACACCTTC	CSVYGEENPQKEGYTF
TRBV6-1	-	TRBJ2-7	-	TGTGCCAGCAGGGATGGCCTTACTTACGAGCAGTACTTC	CASRDGLTYEQYF
TRBV30	TRBD2	TRBJ2-2	-	TGTGCCTGGAGTGTGCTAGCGGGAGGATCCGGGGAGCTGTTTTTT	CAWSVLAGGSGELFF
TRBV28	TRBD2	TRBJ2-3	-	TGTGCCAGCAGTCGTAGACTAGCGGGAGACACAGATTCGCAGTATTTT	CASSRRLAGDTDSQYF
TRBV7-3	TRBD2	TRBJ2-3	-	TGTGCCAGCAGCTTAGAACTAGCGGGGCCTCTGGCGCAGTATTTT	CASSLELAGPLAQYF
TRBV19	TRBD2	TRBJ2-2	-	TGTGCCAGTAGTAGAGCGGGAGGGATGGGCGGGGAGCTGTTTTTT	CASSRAGGMGGELFF
TRBV7-9	-	TRBJ1-2	-	TGTGCCAGCAGCGATACAAGAAACTATGGCTACACCTTC	CASSDTRNYGYTF
TRBV27	TRBD1	TRBJ2-7	once	TGTGCCAGCAGTTTAGGGACAGGGTTCCACGAGCAGTACTTC	CASSLGTGFHEQYF
TRBV7-2	TRBD2	TRBJ2-7	-	TGTGCCAGCAGCTTCAGACTAGCGGGAAGCCGGACTTCCTACGAGCAGTACTTC	CASSFRLAGSRTSYEQYF
TRBV7-3	-	TRBJ2-7	-	TGTGCCAGCAGCCCCCTAACAGGGTACGAGCAGTACTTC	CASSPLTGYEQYF
TRBV25-1	-	TRBJ2-5	-	TGTGCCAGCAGAAGGGGGCAAGAGACCCAGTACTTC	CASRRGQETQYF
TRBV28	-	TRBJ2-3	-	TGTGCCAGCAGTTTAAGACAGGGCACAGATACGCAGTATTTT	CASSLRQGTDTQYF
TRBV19	TRBD1	TRBJ1-2	-	TGTGCCAGTAGTATCACAGGGGGCTATGGCTACACCTTC	CASSITGGYGYTF
TRBV27	-	TRBJ1-6	once	TGTGCCAGCAGTTTAAGACAGGCTAATTCACCCCTCCACTTT	CASSLRQANSPLHF
TRBV7-2	TRBD1	TRBJ2-7	-	TGTGCCAGCAGGGGGACAGGGGCCGAGCAGTACTTC	CASRGTGAEQYF
TRBV18	-	TRBJ2-7	-	TGTGCCAGCTCACCACTCGCGGGACAGTCCTTGAACGTCTACGAGCAGTACTTC	CASSPLAGQSLNVYEQYF
TRBV29-1	-	TRBJ2-5	-	TGCAGCGTTGGTCGGACCCAACAAGAGACCCAGTACTTC	CSVGRTQQETQYF
TRBV7-2	-	TRBJ1-2	once	TGTGCCAGCAGCTTAGCGCACATTGATACAAATGGCTACACCTTC	CASSLAHIDTNGYTF
TRBV4-3	-	TRBJ2-3	-	TGCGCCAGCAGCCAAGATTGGGGTTCCACCCACACAGATACGCAGTATTTT	CASSQDWGSTHTDTQYF
TRBV7-3	-	TRBJ1-6	-	TGTGCCAGCAGCCCTGGATCTGCGGGTTCACCCCTCCACTTT	CASSPGSAGSPLHF
TRBV28	-	TRBJ2-5	-	TGTGCCAGCAGGCCCGAGGGCCGCCAAGAGACCCAGTACTTC	CASRPEGRQETQYF
TRBV7-6	-	TRBJ2-5	-	TGTGCCAGCAGCTTAACAGTCCGGGAGACCCAGTACTTC	CASSLTVRETQYF
TRBV5-4	-	TRBJ1-1	once	TGTGCCAGCAGGGGACAGAACACTGAAGCTTTCTTT	CASRGQNTEAFF
TRBV5-1	TRBD1	TRBJ2-7	-	TGCGCCAGTCGGACCGGGACAGACTACGAGCAGTACTTC	CASRTGTDYEQYF
TRBV28	-	TRBJ1-2	-	TGTGCCAGCAGTTTATGGGGGACCTATGGCTACACCTTC	CASSLWGTYGYTF
TRBV15	-	TRBJ2-5	-	TGTGCCACCAGCAGTCCCTCGGAGACGATCCGCGGCAAGACCCAGTACTTC	CATSSPSETIRGKTQYF